A selection of T cell receptor beta chains follows, all from one sample in a study of Graves' ophthalmopathy and Graves' hyperthyroidism. TCRdb called the multiplex PCR reads again in MiXCR, with one record for every CDR3 protein. The table includes about 550,000 distinct CDR3 sequences, just under 40% detected once. Input material: peripheral blood or thyroid tissue (not recorded which). The receptors come from an adult man with Graves' hyperthyroidism. Both conserved end residues are part of each CDR3. The D gene is left open where the match is weak. The listing skips clone size in some rows; elsewhere it reads once, few, many or a size class.

v_call: TRBV7-9
j_call: TRBJ2-2
d_call: TRBD2
clone_size: many
cdr3_aa: CASSLAGDPRAGKNTGELFF
cdr3_nt: TGTGCCAGCAGCCTAGCGGGAGACCCCCGGGCCGGCAAGAACACCGGGGAGCTGTTTTTT

v_call: TRBV18
j_call: TRBJ1-1
d_call: TRBD1
clone_size: few
cdr3_aa: CASSRQGAKVVNTEAFF
cdr3_nt: TGTGCCAGCTCACGACAGGGGGCCAAGGTGGTTAACACTGAAGCTTTCTTT

v_call: TRBV5-1
j_call: TRBJ2-7
d_call: NA
clone_size: few
cdr3_aa: CASSLAGPLGHEQYF
cdr3_nt: TGCGCCAGCAGCTTAGCCGGGCCCCTTGGCCACGAGCAGTACTTC

v_call: TRBV7-9
j_call: TRBJ1-1
d_call: NA
clone_size: once
cdr3_aa: CASSLVGETGGFYAFF
cdr3_nt: TGTGCCAGCAGCTTAGTAGGGGAGACCGGGGGCTTTTATGCTTTCTTT

v_call: TRBV20-1
j_call: TRBJ1-5
d_call: NA
clone_size: many
cdr3_aa: CSARDAGPRGENQPQHF
cdr3_nt: TGCAGTGCTAGAGATGCGGGTCCTAGGGGGGAGAATCAGCCCCAGCATTTT

v_call: TRBV5-5
j_call: TRBJ1-6
d_call: TRBD1
clone_size: many
cdr3_aa: CASSFQGAPNNSPLHF
cdr3_nt: TGTGCCAGCAGCTTCCAGGGGGCGCCTAATAATTCACCCCTCCACTTT

v_call: TRBV7-3
j_call: TRBJ1-4
d_call: NA
clone_size: NA
cdr3_aa: CASSLVRGNLF
cdr3_nt: TGTGCCAGCAGCTTAGTACGGGGCAACCTCTTT

v_call: TRBV2
j_call: TRBJ1-1
d_call: NA
clone_size: NA
cdr3_aa: CASRAPGSQETQYTEAFF
cdr3_nt: TGTGCCAGCAGGGCCCCCGGGTCACAAGAGACCCAGTACACTGAAGCTTTCTTT

v_call: TRBV7-8
j_call: TRBJ2-7
d_call: NA
clone_size: NA
cdr3_aa: CASSPGVRDEQYF
cdr3_nt: TGTGCCAGCAGCCCAGGGGTTCGCGACGAGCAGTACTTC

v_call: TRBV6-1
j_call: TRBJ1-2
d_call: NA
clone_size: NA
cdr3_aa: CASSEFFFQGGYGYTF
cdr3_nt: TGTGCCAGCAGTGAATTCTTTTTTCAGGGAGGTTATGGCTACACCTTC

v_call: TRBV7-6
j_call: TRBJ2-5
d_call: NA
clone_size: NA
cdr3_aa: CASLSRGGRGQETQYF
cdr3_nt: TGCGCCAGCTTGAGTCGCGGGGGCAGGGGCCAAGAGACCCAGTACTTC

v_call: TRBV5-1
j_call: TRBJ1-1
d_call: NA
clone_size: many
cdr3_aa: CASSFRGANTEAFF
cdr3_nt: TGCGCCAGCAGCTTTCGAGGCGCGAACACTGAAGCTTTCTTT

v_call: TRBV28
j_call: TRBJ1-5
d_call: NA
clone_size: many
cdr3_aa: CASSVHLSQHF
cdr3_nt: TGTGCCAGCAGTGTTCACCTTTCCCAGCATTTT